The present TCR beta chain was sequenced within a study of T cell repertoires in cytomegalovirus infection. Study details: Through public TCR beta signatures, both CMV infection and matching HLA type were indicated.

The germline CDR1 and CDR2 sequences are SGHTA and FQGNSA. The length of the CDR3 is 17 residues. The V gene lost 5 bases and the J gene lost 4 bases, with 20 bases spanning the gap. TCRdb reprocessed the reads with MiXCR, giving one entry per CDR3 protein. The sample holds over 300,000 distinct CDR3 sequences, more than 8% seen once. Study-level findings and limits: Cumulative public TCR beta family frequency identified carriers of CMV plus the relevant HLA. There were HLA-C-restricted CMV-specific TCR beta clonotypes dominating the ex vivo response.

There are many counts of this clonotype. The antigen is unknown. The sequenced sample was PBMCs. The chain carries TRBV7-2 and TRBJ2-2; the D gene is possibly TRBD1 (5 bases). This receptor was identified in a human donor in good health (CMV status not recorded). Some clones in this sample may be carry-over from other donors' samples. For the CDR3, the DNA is TGTGCCAGCAGCCCTCCTGGGCCAGGGTTGGGCACCGGGGAGCTGTTTTTT. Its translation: CASSPPGPGLGTGELFF.